The present TCR beta chain was sequenced within a study of chemoradiotherapy in HPV16-positive cancers. Turning to the study itself: Functional T-cell assays on two HPV16-positive patients' cells defined candidate HPV-specific clones and common TCR motifs.

Samples were taken several times over chemoradiotherapy. Study-wide results and limits: Non-HPV-specific T cells did not expand in tumors during treatment, whereas candidate HPV-specific clones and E7-related motifs did. The functional HPV-specific definition rests on just a couple of HPV16-positive patients.

Concerning this clone itself: Its antigen is not identified.

Sequencing used immunoSEQ multiplex PCR; TCRdb keeps in-frame clones, though not all of them. The data contain thousands of clones, approximately 86% of them singletons. The source material was tumor tissue, sampled from a patient who underwent chemoradiotherapy. The receptor was isolated from a human donor with HPV-associated anogenital cancer.

The DNA for the CDR3 is TGTGCCAGCAGCTTAGGGGGCAGGGGGCCCACAGATACGCAGTATTTT. Its protein product is CASSLGGRGPTDTQYF. This chain connects TRBV7-2 to TRBJ2-3; 8 bases match TRBD1. The ends lost 1 base at V and 2 bases at J; junction bases unmatched: 5. This CDR3 is 16 amino acids long. The germline gives CDR1 SGHTA, CDR2 FQGNSA.